The sequence of this T cell receptor (beta chain) was determined in a study of T cells in localized non-small cell lung cancer. Study-level points and caveats: Because researchers sequenced only one region of the tumor, heterogeneity is still possible. It was uninvolved adjacent lung that showed the highest T cell clonality, exceeding tumor. Density of T cells in blood, when higher, went with longer overall survival. There were a median roughly 60 of the top 100 tumor clones appearing in adjacent lung.

Trimming left V 1 base short and J 2 bases short, with 5 bases between. This CDR3 region has 13 residues. Per the germline V gene, CDR1 is SGHAT and CDR2 is FQNNGV. On this clone: Its specificity is unknown.

Here immunoSEQ multiplex PCR was the method, and the copy in TCRdb shows in-frame clones only, minus some. This sample yields 25,000 to 35,000 clones, of which about 89% are seen a single time; approximately 5% belongs to the top ten. Material: PBMCs, obtained before any cancer treatment. This clonotype was sampled from a man between 35 and 75 years old with stage II lung adenocarcinoma. The chain is built from TRBV11-2 and TRBJ2-5, with D unclear. As DNA, the CDR3 is TGTGCCAGCAGCTTAGGTAGACAAGAGACCCAGTACTTC. Translated: CASSLGRQETQYF.